This T cell receptor beta chain was sequenced for a study of sequential checkpoint blockade in melanoma. The wider study: First-line arms were nivolumab then ipilimumab, or the reverse, randomized 1:1. Maintenance nivolumab came after either treatment sequence.

CDR1 LNHDA and CDR2 SQIVND come from the germline V gene (reference sequence). The length of the CDR3 is 13 residues. V lost 3 bases, J lost 5 bases, and 8 bases lay in between. Measured with immunoSEQ multiplex PCR; TCRdb has only the in-frame clones, and not every one. In the table there are under 20,000 clones, around 75% of which are singletons. As to treatment: randomized to nivolumab then ipilimumab (arm A) or the reverse (arm B). PBMC sorting kept live CD3+CD8+ cells without CD19 or CD56. The sample here was CD8+ T cells sorted from blood (inferred from file names), taken from a patient given nivolumab and ipilimumab in sequence. The TCR sequence derives from a human donor with melanoma. The chain has TRBV19 and TRBJ1-3; D not resolved. CDR3 loop: CASSIYSRNTIYF. In DNA, the CDR3 is TGTGCCAGTAGTATCTACAGCAGAAACACCATATATTTT.